This T cell receptor (beta chain) was documented in a study of blood T cell repertoires in COVID-19. Study as a whole: COVID-19 samples, acute and convalescent, were from the United States, Italy and Spain. The analysed material was cDNA or gDNA that came from T cells, B-cell-depleted T cells, or PBMCs.

Data came from immunoSEQ multiplex PCR; TCRdb stores just in-frame clones and leaves some out. This table has almost 250,000 clones, more than 70% appearing once. The V end lost 3 bases, the J end lost 7 bases, and 13 bases lay between the germline ends. This CDR3 comprises 13 residues. The V gene's germline CDR1 is SGHKS and CDR2 YYEKEE (reference sequence). The V gene is TRBV5-5, the J gene TRBJ2-5; tentative D call: TRBD2 (5 bases). Sequencing used peripheral blood. The receptor comes from an elderly woman with COVID-19, enrolled during active disease. The CDR3 sequence is CASSSGLGLTQYF. DNA for the CDR3: TGTGCCAGCAGCTCAGGACTGGGGTTGACCCAGTACTTC.